These T cell receptor beta chains were read from a single sample in a study of T cells in Graves' hyperthyroidism and ophthalmopathy. TCRdb redid the calling of the multiplex PCR reads with MiXCR, one entry per CDR3 protein. The repertoire holds approximately 600,000 distinct CDR3 sequences, with more than 20% as singletons. The sample was blood. These TCRs come from a man younger than 40 with Graves' ophthalmopathy. Each CDR3 is given with its conserved first and last residue. The D gene is left open where the match is weak. Clone size appears in some rows only: once, few, many, or a class for an expanded clone.

>12|TRBV6-1|-|TRBJ2-7|-
CASRVHPYEQYF
TGTGCCAGTCGGGTCCATCCCTACGAGCAGTACTTC
>14|TRBV20-1|-|TRBJ2-5|few
CSASRQGLMETQYF
TGCAGTGCTAGCCGCCAGGGCTTAATGGAGACCCAGTACTTC
>14|TRBV19|-|TRBJ1-1|once
CASTFGHLNTEAFF
TGTGCCAGTACCTTCGGACACTTGAACACTGAAGCTTTCTTT
>16|TRBV7-2|TRBD2|TRBJ2-3|-
CASSWSGRAGSDTQYF
TGTGCCAGCAGCTGGAGCGGGAGGGCCGGGTCAGATACGCAGTATTTT
>16|TRBV5-1|-|TRBJ2-2|-
CASSWPLDTSTGELFF
TGCGCCAGCAGCTGGCCTCTGGACACATCCACCGGGGAGCTGTTTTTT
>14|TRBV6-1|TRBD1|TRBJ2-7|many
CASSAETGSYEQYF
TGTGCCAGCAGTGCGGAGACAGGGTCGTACGAGCAGTACTTC
>18|TRBV24-1|TRBD2|TRBJ2-5|-
CATSAGGTSGRIQETQYF
TGTGCCACCAGCGCCGGCGGGACTAGCGGGAGAATTCAAGAGACCCAGTACTTC
>14|TRBV7-8|-|TRBJ2-7|-
CASSLGREEYEQYF
TGTGCCAGCAGCCTGGGACGTGAAGAGTACGAGCAGTACTTC
>16|TRBV24-1|-|TRBJ2-3|few
CATSDPGTGPTDTQYF
TGTGCCACCAGTGATCCCGGGACGGGCCCCACAGATACGCAGTATTTT
>14|TRBV6-1|TRBD1|TRBJ2-7|-
CASRPDRVSYEQYF
TGTGCCAGCAGACCCGACAGGGTCTCCTACGAGCAGTACTTC
>16|TRBV28|TRBD1|TRBJ2-1|-
CASSLGTGGVYNEQFF
TGTGCCAGCAGTTTAGGGACAGGGGGCGTCTACAATGAGCAGTTCTTC
>13|TRBV28|TRBD1|TRBJ2-7|many
CASSLTGVYEQYF
TGTGCCAGCAGTTTAACAGGGGTCTACGAGCAGTACTTC
>15|TRBV28|-|TRBJ2-2|-
CASSVGPRPPGELFF
TGTGCCAGCAGTGTTGGCCCCCGCCCCCCCGGGGAGCTGTTTTTT
>13|TRBV12-3/TRBV12-4|-|TRBJ1-3|-
CASSLSTDASIYF
TGTGCCAGCAGTTTGTCGACTGACGCGTCCATATATTTT
>16|TRBV6-5|TRBD2|TRBJ2-1|-
CASSYWTSGRYNEQFF
TGTGCCAGCAGTTACTGGACTAGCGGACGGTACAATGAGCAGTTCTTC
>14|TRBV19|TRBD2|TRBJ2-5|once
CASSPLAGVGTQYF
TGTGCCAGTAGTCCACTAGCGGGAGTCGGGACCCAGTACTTC
>11|TRBV29-1|-|TRBJ2-7|-
CSVAGESEQYF
TGCAGCGTTGCAGGGGAGAGCGAGCAGTACTTC
>12|TRBV6-1|-|TRBJ2-7|-
CASSDWLYEQYF
TGTGCCAGCAGTGACTGGCTCTACGAGCAGTACTTC
>14|TRBV10-1|-|TRBJ2-3|-
CTSSEEASTDTQYF
TGCACCAGCAGTGAGGAGGCTAGCACAGATACGCAGTATTTT
>15|TRBV2|TRBD1|TRBJ2-7|-
CASSEMGQGKYEQYF
TGTGCCAGCAGTGAAATGGGACAGGGGAAATACGAGCAGTACTTC
>16|TRBV6-2/TRBV6-3|TRBD2|TRBJ2-1|-
CASSVRSGRASNEQFF
TGTGCCAGCAGCGTTCGTTCCGGGAGGGCCTCCAATGAGCAGTTCTTC
>14|TRBV2|TRBD2|TRBJ2-1|many
CASSEASGYFEQFF
TGTGCCAGCAGTGAGGCTAGCGGTTACTTTGAGCAGTTCTTC
>17|TRBV5-6|TRBD1|TRBJ1-5|-
CASSSWDRARSNQPQHF
TGTGCCAGCAGCTCGTGGGACAGAGCGAGGAGCAATCAGCCCCAGCATTTT
>14|TRBV20-1|-|TRBJ1-1|-
CSARIGEANTEAFF
TGCAGTGCTAGGATAGGGGAGGCGAACACTGAAGCTTTCTTT
>15|TRBV5-1|-|TRBJ2-1|many
CASSQTRWGDNEQFF
TGCGCCAGCAGCCAGACGCGGTGGGGGGACAATGAGCAGTTCTTC
>15|TRBV10-1|TRBD2|TRBJ2-7|few
CASSEELAGEDEQYF
TGCGCCAGCAGTGAGGAGTTAGCGGGAGAGGACGAGCAGTACTTC
>14|TRBV28|-|TRBJ1-2|few
CASTPGGQTYGYTF
TGTGCCAGCACTCCCGGCGGGCAAACCTATGGCTACACCTTC
>15|TRBV28|TRBD1|TRBJ1-1|-
CASRPTTGGLTEAFF
TGTGCCAGCAGACCAACGACAGGGGGATTGACTGAAGCTTTCTTT
>15|TRBV5-8|-|TRBJ2-3|-
CASSPSGGFADTQYF
TGTGCCAGCAGCCCCTCCGGAGGATTCGCAGATACGCAGTATTTT
>15|TRBV29-1|TRBD2|TRBJ2-3|few
CSVEGLAGVTDTQYF
TGCAGCGTTGAAGGACTAGCGGGAGTCACAGATACGCAGTATTTT
>12|TRBV20-1|-|TRBJ2-1|-
CSAESSYNEQFF
TGCAGCGCGGAGAGCTCCTACAATGAGCAGTTCTTC
>13|TRBV18|-|TRBJ1-4|many
CASSPRIEEKLFF
TGTGCCAGCTCACCCCGAATCGAGGAAAAACTGTTTTTT
>13|TRBV12-3/TRBV12-4|-|TRBJ1-6|few
CASRGRGNSPLHF
TGTGCCAGCAGGGGGAGGGGGAATTCACCCCTCCACTTT
>14|TRBV5-1|-|TRBJ2-1|few
CASTGDWDYNEQFF
TGCGCCAGCACCGGTGACTGGGACTACAATGAGCAGTTCTTC
>13|TRBV24-1|-|TRBJ1-2|-
CATSDGGVSGYTF
TGTGCCACCAGTGATGGAGGGGTCTCCGGCTACACCTTC
>15|TRBV29-1|-|TRBJ2-2|-
CSVAYRTPNTGELFF
TGCAGCGTTGCGTATAGGACCCCGAACACCGGGGAGCTGTTTTTT
>14|TRBV30|-|TRBJ1-1|many
CAWSVNSMNTEAFF
TGTGCCTGGAGTGTTAACAGCATGAACACTGAAGCTTTCTTT
>14|TRBV19|TRBD2|TRBJ2-7|few
CASSNSGSGYEQYF
TGTGCCAGTAGTAATAGCGGGAGTGGCTACGAGCAGTACTTC
>12|TRBV20-1|TRBD1|TRBJ1-5|-
CSVATGSQPQHF
TGCAGTGTAGCGACAGGGAGTCAGCCCCAGCATTTT
>17|TRBV20-1|TRBD2|TRBJ2-1|-
CSARDYLGTSVYNEQFF
TGCAGTGCTAGAGATTATTTGGGGACTAGCGTTTACAATGAGCAGTTCTTC
>15|TRBV6-1|-|TRBJ2-7|few
CASSPGTLPFYEQYF
TGTGCCAGCAGTCCCGGGACCCTTCCCTTCTACGAGCAGTACTTC
>12|TRBV20-1|-|TRBJ1-2|few
CSAGTDGGGYTF
TGCAGTGCGGGGACGGATGGGGGAGGCTACACCTTC
>13|TRBV30|TRBD1|TRBJ2-1|-
CAWGQGSYNEQFF
TGTGCCTGGGGACAGGGGTCCTACAATGAGCAGTTCTTC
>16|TRBV7-3|-|TRBJ2-1|-
CASSLSGLAAGHEQFF
TGTGCCAGCAGCTTATCAGGATTAGCGGCCGGCCATGAGCAGTTCTTC
>16|TRBV12-3/TRBV12-4|TRBD2|TRBJ2-5|many
CASSLTSGGGKETQYF
TGTGCCAGCAGTTTAACTAGCGGGGGGGGGAAAGAGACCCAGTACTTC
>11|TRBV7-9|-|TRBJ2-1|few
CASSALFEQFF
TGTGCCAGCAGCGCCTTATTTGAGCAGTTCTTC
>16|TRBV28|-|TRBJ1-1|many
CASSLGTLGLNTEAFF
TGTGCCAGCAGTTTAGGGACTCTTGGTTTGAACACTGAAGCTTTCTTT
>18|TRBV7-8|TRBD1|TRBJ2-2|many
CASSSPGQGAPNTGELFF
TGTGCCAGCAGCTCCCCGGGACAGGGGGCTCCGAACACCGGGGAGCTGTTTTTT